This TCR beta chain was found in a study of control samples from healthy donors and cancer patients. Libraries were prepared by immunoSEQ multiplex PCR; TCRdb keeps only in-frame clonotypes and omits some of them. This table holds 180,000 or so clones, 80% to 95% found once. The CDR3 is made up of 15 amino acids. Germline V gives CDR1 ENHRY, CDR2 SYGVKD. V dropped 2 bases and J dropped 9 bases, with 14 bases sitting between them. The sequence derives from a woman aged 60 to 75 in good health. The sequencing input was blood. The chain carries TRBV10-3 and TRBJ1-6; no reliable D call. CDR3 sequence: CAISEKPLAGSPLHF. The CDR3 nucleotides read TGTGCCATCAGTGAGAAGCCGCTTGCCGGTTCACCCCTCCACTTT.